A single sample gave rise to the 16 T cell receptor beta chains below, sequenced in a study of T cells expressing NK-cell markers. One entry per CDR3 protein, without DNA, is what TCRdb gives after re-calling the 5' RACE reads. This table holds some 110,000 distinct CDR3 sequences. Sequences were obtained from blood T cells: a sorted CD56 or NKG2C T cell subset, CD4+ or CD8+ T cells, or bulk PBMC T cells (not recorded which). These receptors all come from a woman between 18 and 70 years old in good health.

CDR3 loop: CATSEGRDNNEQFF. V and J are TRBV24-1 and TRBJ2-1; TCRdb picks TRBD1, but there is no DNA to check that call. CDR1 and CDR2 (germline): KGHDR, SFDVKD. The CDR3 is made up of 14 amino acids.

This chain uses TRBV6-2 or TRBV6-3 with TRBJ1-6; TCRdb selects TRBD1, and the lack of DNA leaves this call unchecked. The CDR3 covers 14 residues. Germline CDR1 MNHEY, CDR2 SVGEGT. The chain's CDR3 is CASSKDREISPLHF.

V gene TRBV15 combines with J gene TRBJ1-1; with no DNA, the TCRdb D assignment of TRBD1 cannot be verified. Per germline, CDR1 LNHNV and CDR2 YYDKDF (reference sequence). This CDR3 is 14 amino acids long. CDR3 sequence reads: CATSRDTQGTEAFF.

Frequency places this clonotype as medium-sized. V gene TRBV20-1 combines with J gene TRBJ1-1. Germline-derived CDR1 and CDR2 are DFQATT and SNEGSKA (reference sequence). This CDR3 contains 12 residues. The CDR3 region is CSASTRETEAFF.

This chain joins TRBV2 and TRBJ2-7; TCRdb reports TRBD1, a call that lacks DNA to check it against. The CDR3 has 16 amino acids. CDR1 and CDR2 (germline): SNHLY, FYNNEI. This chain's CDR3 is CASSEGPMGGSYEQYF.

The rearrangement uses TRBV5-6 and TRBJ2-5. The germline CDR1 and CDR2 sequences are SGHDT and YYEEEE. The CDR3 totals 12 residues. CDR3: CASSLTLETQYF.

The V and J genes are TRBV6-2 or TRBV6-3 and TRBJ1-1. CDR1 and CDR2 (germline): MNHEY, SVGEGT. This CDR3 spans 14 amino acids. CDR3 sequence reads: CASSYLPSIPEAFF.

The chain has TRBV6-5 and TRBJ2-7; with no DNA, the TCRdb D assignment of TRBD2 cannot be verified. There are 16 residues in the CDR3. CDR1 is MNHEY, CDR2 SVGAGI, per germline. The CDR3 protein is CASSYPTMRGTYEQYF.

This chain connects TRBV10-3 to TRBJ1-1; lacking DNA, the TRBD1 call made by TCRdb goes unchecked. The CDR3 covers 16 residues. Germline loops: CDR1 ENHRY, CDR2 SYGVKD. This CDR3 reads CAISAGTGDMNTEAFF.

This CDR3 reads CASSGGIAEREQYF. The chain is built from TRBV9 and TRBJ2-7; TCRdb names TRBD2, which stays unverified in the absence of DNA. The CDR3 runs to 14 residues. The V gene's germline CDR1 is SGDLS and CDR2 YYNGEE.

The CDR3 sequence is CATTSGNGEQFF. V is TRBV15 and J is TRBJ2-1; lacking DNA, the TRBD2 call made by TCRdb goes unchecked. This CDR3 has 12 amino acids. CDR1 and CDR2 (germline): LNHNV, YYDKDF (reference sequence).

The CDR3 sequence is CASSPSGSYEQYF. The chain employs TRBV7-2 and TRBJ2-7. The CDR3 length is 13 residues. In germline, CDR1 is SGHTA, CDR2 FQGNSA. The complete variable domain, with remaining parts taken from reference TRBV7-2 and TRBJ2-7, reads GAGVSQSPSNKVTEKGKDVELRCDPISGHTALYWYRQSLGQGLEFLIYFQGNSAPDKSGLPSDRFSAERTGGSVSTLTIQRTQQEDSAVYLCASSPSGSYEQYFGPGTRLTVT.

The chain is built from TRBV4-2 and TRBJ2-1; the TCRdb call, TRBD1, lacks DNA for checking. The CDR3 is 12 residues long. Germline values: CDR1 LGHNA, CDR2 YNFKEQ. This CDR3 reads CASSQAGDEQFF.

V is TRBV7-6 and J is TRBJ2-1; the TRBD2 assignment by TCRdb is unverifiable without DNA. Germline CDR1 reads SGHVS; CDR2 reads FNYEAQ. There are 15 residues in the CDR3. CDR3 sequence: CASTPPPPAYNEQFF.

The V call is TRBV5-4, the J call TRBJ2-2; TCRdb designates TRBD1, a call that cannot be tested without DNA. The CDR3 is 13 amino acids. Germline lookup yields CDR1 SGHNT and CDR2 YYREEE (reference sequence). Here the CDR3 reads CASQGLDTGELFF.

The V gene is TRBV9, the J gene TRBJ2-1; no DNA is available, so the TRBD1 call from TCRdb remains unchecked. Germline loops: CDR1 SGDLS, CDR2 YYNGEE. The CDR3 loop spans 16 amino acids. This chain's CDR3 is CASSSQGTRSYNEQFF. The full variable domain, completed using reference TRBV9 and TRBJ2-1, is DSGVTQTPKHLITATGQRVTLRCSPRSGDLSVYWYQQSLDQGLQFLIQYYNGEERAKGNILERFSAQQFPDLHSELNLSSLELGDSALYFCASSSQGTRSYNEQFFGPGTRLTVL.